A single TCR beta chain is shown here with its context. Participants came from roughly 24 US areas, aged roughly 18 to 89 years. Participants reported their clinical history, and cohort assignment relied on those reports. The recovered donors of Cohort 3 showed two negative PCRs, clearance, or symptom resolution. Germline V CDR1 and CDR2: SGHRS, YFSETQ. J lost 0 bases, V lost 0 bases, and 12 bases had no gene match. This CDR3 contains 19 residues. TCRdb's table, derived via immunoSEQ multiplex PCR, lists solely in-frame clones and lacks some. Of approximately 270,000 clones listed, 75% to 90% are singletons. This entry comes from a study of blood T cell repertoires in COVID-19. Across the study: T cells, B-cell-depleted T cells, or PBMCs supplied cDNA or gDNA.

The clonotype comes from a woman aged 45 to 65 who had recovered from COVID-19. The rearrangement links TRBV5-1 to TRBJ1-3, with 7 bases aligning to TRBD1. The sample was PBMCs or T cells enriched from blood (not recorded which). In DNA, the CDR3 is TGCGCCAGCAGCTTGGATCCGAGACAGGGTGCATACTCTGGAAACACCATATATTTT. Translation: CASSLDPRQGAYSGNTIYF.